These 17 T cell receptor beta chains were sequenced from one sample in a study of T cells in Graves' hyperthyroidism and ophthalmopathy. The source material, RNA transcripts, was used to amplify TCR beta CDR3 regions. The primer set for the first-round RT-PCR of the TCR CDR3 was HTBI. TCRdb recomputed calls from the multiplex PCR reads with MiXCR, one row per CDR3 protein. The table shows about 500,000 distinct CDR3 sequences, with roughly a sixth occurring only once. The specimen was blood. The receptors were sampled from a woman aged 25 to 39 with Graves' ophthalmopathy.

The table lists this clonotype with many counts. The chain carries TRBV30 and TRBJ2-2; D not resolved. CDR3 length: 12 residues. The germline CDR1 and CDR2 sequences are GTSNPN and SVGIG (reference sequence). The V gene lost 4 bases and the J gene lost 6 bases, with 9 bases spanning the gap. The CDR3 loop reads CAWKDIPGELFF. The CDR3 DNA is TGTGCCTGGAAAGACATCCCCGGGGAGCTGTTTTTT.

This clonotype was seen repeatedly, ten times or more. The chain carries TRBV6-1 and TRBJ2-5; D is perhaps TRBD1 (7 bases). Trimming pared 7 bases from V and 5 bases from J, leaving 20 bases between. The CDR3 consists of 15 residues. Germline V gene sequence: CDR1 MNHNS, CDR2 SASEGT. As DNA, the CDR3 is TGTGCCAGCACCACCCTACAGGGGAGGCGGGAGACCCAGTACTTC. This translates into CASTTLQGRRETQYF.

V and J are TRBV18 and TRBJ2-7; TRBD2 matches 15 bases. This CDR3 is 17 amino acids long. V trimming: 4 bases; J trimming: 6 bases; junction bases outside the gene matches: 10. Germline V lookup: CDR1 KGHSH, CDR2 LQKENI. The CDR3 region has the DNA TGTGCCAGCTCACGCGGACTAGCGGGAGGGCCGTTGGGCGAGCAGTACTTC. This encodes CASSRGLAGGPLGEQYF. The whole variable domain, filled in from reference TRBV18 and TRBJ2-7, reads NAGVMQNPRHLVRRRGQEARLRCSPMKGHSHVYWYRQLPEEGLKFMVYLQKENIIDESGMPKERFSAEFPKEGPSILRIQQVVRGDSAAYFCASSRGLAGGPLGEQYFGPGTRLTVT.

This clonotype was detected a few times. V is TRBV4-1 and J is TRBJ1-5, with no clear D. Per the germline V gene, CDR1 is MGHRA and CDR2 is YSYEKL. V lost 2 bases and J 5 bases, leaving 10 bases between the germline ends. The CDR3 is 14 amino acids. CDR3 sequence: CASSQLGEDQPQHF. In DNA, the CDR3 is TGCGCCAGCAGCCAACTCGGGGAAGATCAGCCCCAGCATTTT.

V usage is TRBV5-4 and J usage is TRBJ2-3; D may be TRBD2 (6 bases). V was shortened by 3 bases and J by 0 bases, with 11 bases between the two germline ends. CDR3 length: 15 residues. Germline V gene sequence: CDR1 SGHNT, CDR2 YYREEE (reference sequence). The CDR3 here is CASSSPSESTDTQYF. The CDR3 DNA sequence: TGTGCCAGCAGCTCTCCTAGCGAGAGCACAGATACGCAGTATTTT.

The V and J genes are TRBV9 and TRBJ2-7, with 7 bases lining up with TRBD2. CDR1 is SGDLS and CDR2 is YYNGEE in the germline V gene. V shed 4 bases and J 5 bases; nucleotides not matched to a gene: 3. The CDR3 covers 12 residues. In nucleotides, the CDR3 is TGTGCCAGCAGCCCACGGGAGGACGAGCAGTACTTC. Translated: CASSPREDEQYF. Filled out from reference TRBV9 and TRBJ2-7, the complete variable domain reads DSGVTQTPKHLITATGQRVTLRCSPRSGDLSVYWYQQSLDQGLQFLIQYYNGEERAKGNILERFSAQQFPDLHSELNLSSLELGDSALYFCASSPREDEQYFGPGTRLTVT.

The rearrangement uses TRBV12-3 or TRBV12-4 and TRBJ1-5; 7 bases are a match to TRBD1. The CDR3 has 14 amino acids. V was clipped by 4 bases and J by 4 bases; unmatched bases: 4. CDR3 nucleotides: TGTGCCAGCAGTTCGGGACAGAATAATCAGCCCCAGCATTTT. Translated, it gives CASSSGQNNQPQHF.

The chain has TRBV6-1 and TRBJ2-1, with a possible D match to TRBD2 (6 bases). The CDR3 covers 15 residues. The V end was cut by 3 bases, the J end by 3 bases, with 12 bases between. Per germline, CDR1 MNHNS and CDR2 SASEGT. In DNA, the CDR3 is TGTGCCAGCAGTGATGGGGGGAGTCTCTACAATGAGCAGTTCTTC. Its protein product is CASSDGGSLYNEQFF.

This chain's CDR3 is CASSGYSGTGLIYEQYF. The CDR3 coding sequence is TGTGCCAGCAGCGGGTACTCCGGGACAGGGTTGATCTACGAGCAGTACTTC. The chain couples TRBV5-4 to TRBJ2-7; 9 nucleotides line up with TRBD1. Trimming at V came to 4 bases and at J to 3 bases, leaving 14 bases not matched to a gene. The CDR3 has 17 residues. The germline CDR1 and CDR2 sequences are SGHNT and YYREEE (reference sequence).

The chain employs TRBV7-9 and TRBJ2-1; D possibly corresponds to TRBD1 (6 bases). From germline, CDR1 is SEHNR and CDR2 FQNEAQ (reference sequence). The V gene lost 7 bases and the J gene lost 6 bases, with 16 bases spanning the gap. CDR3 length equals 14 residues. This CDR3 is CASTDSGRGNEQFF. Written as DNA, the CDR3 is TGTGCCAGCACCGATTCCGGCAGGGGCAATGAGCAGTTCTTC. Using reference TRBV7-9 and TRBJ2-1 for the parts outside the CDR3, the full variable domain is DTGVSQNPRHKITKRGQNVTFRCDPISEHNRLYWYRQTLGQGPEFLTYFQNEAQLEKSRLLSDRFSAERPKGSFSTLEIQRTEQGDSAMYLCASTDSGRGNEQFFGPGTRLTVL.

Here the CDR3 reads CSVEGQGFPYEQYF. CDR3 DNA sequence: TGCAGCGTTGAAGGACAGGGGTTCCCCTACGAGCAGTACTTC. The chain has TRBV29-1 and TRBJ2-7; TRBD1 matches at 8 bases. J lost 2 bases, V lost 1 base, and 4 bases had no gene match. The CDR3 totals 14 residues. Germline V gives CDR1 SQVTM, CDR2 ANQGSEA.

This clonotype was counted at least ten times. The V gene is TRBV6-1, the J gene TRBJ2-7, with 9 bases aligning to TRBD1. The V and J ends lost 6 bases and 1 base, in that order; junction bases with no gene match: 1. Germline CDR1 reads MNHNS; CDR2 reads SASEGT. This CDR3 region has 13 residues. Written as DNA, the CDR3 is TGTGCCAGCAGGGGACAGGGTTCCTACGAGCAGTACTTC. It encodes CASRGQGSYEQYF.

This clonotype was seen repeatedly, ten times or more. The gene calls are TRBV18 and TRBJ2-5, with unresolved D. The V end was cut by 7 bases, the J end by 5 bases, with 17 bases between. The CDR3 contains 14 residues. Germline CDR1 is KGHSH and CDR2 is LQKENI. CDR3 DNA sequence: TGTGCCAGCTTTTCTGGAGACCTTGGGGAGACCCAGTACTTC. Translation: CASFSGDLGETQYF. The whole variable domain, remainder taken from reference TRBV18 and TRBJ2-5, is NAGVMQNPRHLVRRRGQEARLRCSPMKGHSHVYWYRQLPEEGLKFMVYLQKENIIDESGMPKERFSAEFPKEGPSILRIQQVVRGDSAAYFCASFSGDLGETQYFGPGTRLLVL.

Turning to this clonotype: A much larger clone is a single base away; this may be a read error. The chain employs TRBV7-9 and TRBJ2-7; tentatively, D is TRBD2 (5 bases). The CDR3 contains 15 residues. Per germline, CDR1 SEHNR and CDR2 FQNEAQ (reference sequence). CDR3 DNA: TGTGCCGGCAGCTCGTGGACTTTAAGCTCCTACGAGCAGTACTTC. It specifies CAGSSWTLSSYEQYF. The variable domain in full, completed from reference TRBV7-9 and TRBJ2-7, reads DTGVSQNPRHKITKRGQNVTFRCDPISEHNRLYWYRQTLGQGPEFLTYFQNEAQLEKSRLLSDRFSAERPKGSFSTLEIQRTEQGDSAMYLCAGSSWTLSSYEQYFGPGTRLTVT.

This clonotype turned up a few times. The gene calls are TRBV20-1 and TRBJ1-2; 9 bases are a match to TRBD1. CDR3 length: 14 residues. CDR1 is DFQATT and CDR2 is SNEGSKA in the germline V gene (reference sequence). The trim removed 3 bases at V and 8 bases at J, leaving 10 bases unmatched. The CDR3 sequence: CSASRTGADRGYTF. CDR3 bases: TGCAGTGCTAGCCGGACAGGGGCCGATCGAGGCTACACCTTC.

This clonotype was picked up many times. This rearrangement joins TRBV29-1 to TRBJ2-7, with a weak D call TRBD2 (6 bases). The CDR3 has 15 residues. V lost 0 bases and J lost 2, with 14 bases in between. CDR1 and CDR2 (germline): SQVTM, ANQGSEA. The CDR3 DNA reads as TGCAGCGTTGAAGATCTGGCCGGGGAGGCCTACGAGCAGTACTTC. This codes for CSVEDLAGEAYEQYF.

This clonotype occurred a few times. The chain is built from TRBV5-5 and TRBJ1-6, with D perhaps TRBD1 (6 bases). Between the trimmed V and J ends, which lost 0 bases and 13 bases, there was a span of 17 bases. The CDR3 totals 15 residues. Germline V CDR1 and CDR2: SGHKS, YYEKEE (reference sequence). CDR3 nucleotide sequence: TGTGCCAGCAGCTTGGATGAGACAGGTCGTTATCCCCTCCACTTT. This codes for CASSLDETGRYPLHF.